Shown below are 14 T cell receptor beta chains from a single sample sequenced in a study of OX40 agonist ivuxolimab in advanced cancers. The repertoire was sequenced with immunoSEQ multiplex PCR; TCRdb's copy has only in-frame clones and lacks some. This sample has roughly 76,000 clones; roughly 85% occur once, and the top ten carry around 4.1%. This specimen consisted of CD4+ or CD8+ T cells sorted from blood, obtained in a trial of the OX40 agonist ivuxolimab. Receptor source: an adult with an advanced solid tumor such as melanoma, head and neck, liver or kidney cancer.

The chain is built from TRBV29-1 and TRBJ2-2; 12 bases are a match to TRBD2. The CDR3 runs 15 residues. Germline V gene data show CDR1 as SQVTM and CDR2 as ANQGSEA. Germline trimming cut 4 bases from V and 1 base from J; bases unmatched to any gene: 1. The CDR3 DNA sequence: TGCAGCGTTGGACTAGCGGGAGAGAACACCGGGGAGCTGTTTTTT. It encodes CSVGLAGENTGELFF.

J is TRBJ2-7 and V is TRBV6-5; D remains ambiguous. The germline V gene has CDR1 MNHEY and CDR2 SVGAGI. This CDR3 spans 13 amino acids. V was shortened by 5 bases and J by 0 bases, with 8 bases between the two germline ends. CDR3 DNA: TGTGCCAGCAGTCGGGCGGACTCCTACGAGCAGTACTTC. Its translation: CASSRADSYEQYF.

The genes are TRBV6-1 and TRBJ2-2, with no clear D. The germline CDR1 and CDR2 sequences are MNHNS and SASEGT. The CDR3 extends over 14 amino acids. The CDR3 nucleotides are TGTGTCGGCCGCGCCTGGGCGAACACCGGGGAGCTGTTTTTT. Translated, it gives CVGRAWANTGELFF.

The rearrangement uses TRBV18 and TRBJ2-2, with D uncertain. The CDR3 is 16 amino acids. Germline CDR1 is KGHSH and CDR2 is LQKENI. V gave up 1 base and J gave up 2 bases, with 11 bases separating them. Written as DNA, the CDR3 is TGTGCCAGCTCACCACGGTCTATGGGCAACACCGGGGAGCTGTTTTTT. Translated: CASSPRSMGNTGELFF.

V is TRBV5-8 and J is TRBJ2-3, with 12 bases matching TRBD2. The CDR3 consists of 19 residues. The V segment lost 5 bases and the J segment 1 base; nucleotides outside the gene matches: 14. Germline V gene lookup returns CDR1 SGHTS and CDR2 YDEGEE. Here the CDR3 DNA reads TGTGCCAGCAGTTACGATGACATACTAGCGGGAGGTGGCACAGATACGCAGTATTTT. Protein product: CASSYDDILAGGGTDTQYF.

This clone was seen once. The V and J genes are TRBV6-1 and TRBJ2-7; 8 bases agree with TRBD2. The CDR3 runs 13 residues. Germline V lookup: CDR1 MNHNS, CDR2 SASEGT. V lost 11 bases to trimming and J lost 5 bases; unmatched junction nucleotides: 11. CDR3 loop: CAVARGGVDEQYF. DNA for the CDR3: TGTGCCGTCGCCCGGGGGGGGGTCGACGAGCAGTACTTC.

The V gene is TRBV30, the J gene TRBJ2-3; TRBD2 agrees at 10 bases. Germline V CDR1 and CDR2: GTSNPN, SVGIG (reference sequence). V gave up 3 bases and J gave up 4 bases; unmatched junction bases: 1. The length of the CDR3 is 13 residues. CDR3: CAWSLAGADTQYF. In DNA form, the CDR3 reads TGTGCCTGGAGCCTAGCGGGAGCAGATACGCAGTATTTT.

This clone was counted a single time. The CDR3 DNA follows: TGCACCAGCAGCCCTCTTAGCAGGGGGAACGAAAAACTGTTTTTT. The encoded protein is CTSSPLSRGNEKLFF. The genes are TRBV1 and TRBJ1-4; TRBD1 reflects the table's D call only, with no check against the DNA. TRBV1 is a pseudogene segment. The CDR3 sequence is 15 residues long.

This clone occurred once. The chain carries TRBV7-8 and TRBJ1-3; D remains ambiguous. Per germline, CDR1 SGHVS and CDR2 FQNEAQ. This CDR3 spans 12 amino acids. V was cut by 0 bases and J by 7 bases, with 4 bases left in between. The CDR3 bases are TGTGCCAGCAGCTTAGCGGGTAACACCATATATTTT. Protein sequence: CASSLAGNTIYF.

This sequence joins TRBV5-6 and TRBJ1-2; 7 nucleotides match TRBD1. CDR1 SGHDT and CDR2 YYEEEE come from the germline V gene. V was clipped by 3 bases and J by 2 bases; unmatched bases: 1. CDR3 length: 13 residues. CDR3 loop: CASSSGQNYGYTF. The CDR3 DNA reads TGTGCCAGCAGCTCGGGACAGAACTATGGCTACACCTTC.

This sequence joins TRBV5-1 and TRBJ1-3; D perhaps matches TRBD1 (5 bases). The CDR3 extends over 15 amino acids. The germline V gene has CDR1 SGHRS and CDR2 YFSETQ. Trimming removed 3 bases at V and 2 bases at J, with 12 bases between. The CDR3 protein is CASSSHGGTGNTIYF. CDR3 in DNA: TGCGCCAGCAGCTCCCACGGGGGGACTGGAAACACCATATATTTT.

CDR3 DNA sequence: TGTGCCAGCAGCCCCCCTCTAGGACAGTCTAACTATGGCTACACCTTC. The encoded protein is CASSPPLGQSNYGYTF. The chain employs TRBV11-3 and TRBJ1-2; D may be TRBD1 (6 bases). The CDR3 runs 16 residues. V was clipped by 5 bases and J by 0 bases, with 16 bases between them. CDR1 and CDR2 (germline): SGHNT, YENEEA.

The gene calls are TRBV5-1 and TRBJ2-1, with 10 positions matching TRBD2. CDR3 length: 15 residues. Per germline, CDR1 SGHRS and CDR2 YFSETQ. J lost 4 bases, V lost 0 bases, and 1 base had no gene match. CDR3 nucleotide sequence: TGCGCCAGCAGCTTGGCACTAGCGGGGTACAATGAGCAGTTCTTC. Amino acid sequence: CASSLALAGYNEQFF.

The rearrangement uses TRBV27 and TRBJ2-1; 8 bases are a match to TRBD1. V shed 3 bases, J shed 8 bases, and the junction held 9 bases outside the gene matches. Germline lookup yields CDR1 MNHEY and CDR2 SMNVEV (reference sequence). CDR3 length: 15 amino acids. CDR3 bases: TGTGCCAGCAGTTTTATTGGACAGGGACGCGATGAGCAGTTCTTC. Its translation is CASSFIGQGRDEQFF.